The T cell receptor (beta chain) described here comes from a study of beta chain features in type 1 diabetes. CDR3 length: 13 amino acids. CDR1 SNHLY and CDR2 FYNNEI come from the germline V gene. J was trimmed by 2 bases and V by 8 bases; bases with no gene match: 3. Points from the study as a whole: Insertions were fewer and deletions more numerous at VDJ junctions in type 1 diabetes patients. Shorter TCRB CDR3s, moderately but significantly so, were found in Type 1 diabetes patients in all four CD4+ subsets.

CD4+ naive, central memory, regulatory and stem cell-like memory subsets were isolated by sorting on CD45RO/CCR7/CD25/CD127/CD95/CD27. The study reverse transcribed the entire isolated RNA, so it sequenced expressed TCRB transcripts. Samples of naive, central memory and regulatory T cells yielded a mean of about 3.8 million reads. The protocol was immunoSEQ multiplex PCR, while the TCRdb copy is restricted to in-frame clones and leaves out a portion. The data show 250,000 to 300,000 clones, approximately 8% seen once. This clone turned up a few times. Its antigen is currently unknown. The chain employs TRBV2 and TRBJ2-3; 8 positions match TRBD2. The sequenced sample was central memory CD4+ T cells from blood. The clonotype comes from a woman aged 18 to 35 in good health. The CDR3 reads CASLAGITDTQYF. The CDR3 region has the DNA TGTGCCAGCTTAGCGGGGATCACAGATACGCAGTATTTT.